This TCR beta chain was obtained from a study of early T cells in non-severe SARS-CoV-2 infection. The wider study: Sequencing of bulk RNA from unsorted whole blood was done, without chain pairing.

This clonotype was found a few times. In the library, individual cDNA molecules carried attached unique molecular identifiers. One entry per CDR3 protein results from TCRdb running MiXCR on the 5' RACE reads. Of roughly 100,000 distinct CDR3 sequences in the sample, about 12% were seen once. The ends were cut back, 0 bases at V and 7 bases at J, with 12 bases in the middle. CDR1 is LGHDT and CDR2 is YNNKEL in the germline V gene (reference sequence). This CDR3 comprises 14 residues. Sequencing used whole blood, obtained at baseline. The J gene is TRBJ2-5, the V gene TRBV3-1, with D perhaps matching TRBD1 (6 bases). The TCR sequence derives from an adult who was a healthcare worker with PCR-confirmed SARS-CoV-2 infection or an uninfected control (not recorded which). This CDR3 reads CASSQDHRDGTQYF. The CDR3 nucleotides read TGTGCCAGCAGCCAAGATCACAGGGACGGGACCCAGTACTTC.